The rows below give T cell receptor beta chains drawn from one sample of a study of cytomegalovirus exposure and HLA in healthy donors. The table came from immunoSEQ multiplex PCR; TCRdb's copy has only in-frame clones and leaves some out. The profile shows 150,000 to 200,000 clones, approximately 87% of them singletons. Input material: PBMCs. These receptors came from a woman in her 30s in good health and CMV-seronegative. The CDR3 runs from the conserved cysteine through the conserved F or W. The order of the fields is D gene, clone size, V gene, J gene, CDR3 protein, CDR3 DNA. D genes are given only for firm matches. Clone size is not always given. Where it is, it says once, few, many or a class for expanded clones.

-	-	TRBV28	TRBJ1-2	CASCRRDGNYGYTF	TGTGCCAGCTGCAGGAGGGACGGAAACTATGGCTACACCTTC
-	-	TRBV5-1	TRBJ1-1	CASSLALGGRPTEAFF	TGCGCCAGCAGCTTGGCCCTCGGAGGACGTCCCACTGAAGCTTTCTTT
TRBD1	-	TRBV11-1	TRBJ2-7	CASSDGTATYEQYF	TGTGCCAGCAGCGACGGGACAGCGACCTACGAGCAGTACTTC
-	few	TRBV30	TRBJ1-3	CAGTGFSGNTIYF	TGTGCCGGGACTGGTTTCTCTGGAAACACCATATATTTT
-	few	TRBV7-2	TRBJ1-6	CASSFRNSPLHF	TGTGCCAGCAGCTTCCGTAATTCACCCCTCCACTTT
TRBD1	once	TRBV27	TRBJ1-1	CASSDRGQLEAFF	TGTGCCAGCAGTGACAGGGGGCAACTTGAAGCTTTCTTT
TRBD2	-	TRBV7-3	TRBJ2-1	CASSASGGAGNEQFF	TGTGCCAGCAGCGCAAGCGGGGGGGCGGGCAATGAGCAGTTCTTC
-	few	TRBV15	TRBJ1-4	CATSSVEKLFF	TGTGCCACATCCTCGGTGGAAAAACTGTTTTTT
-	few	TRBV27	TRBJ1-6	CASSLSVRGNSPLHF	TGTGCCAGCAGTTTAAGTGTCAGGGGTAATTCACCCCTCCACTTT
-	-	TRBV9	TRBJ2-2	CASNKGGTGELFF	TGTGCCTCCAACAAAGGGGGCACCGGGGAGCTGTTTTTT
TRBD1	few	TRBV2	TRBJ2-7	CASRGQGTYEQYF	TGTGCCAGCAGGGGACAGGGGACTTACGAGCAGTACTTC
-	-	TRBV11-3	TRBJ2-1	CASSLGYNEQFF	TGTGCCAGCAGCTTAGGTTACAATGAGCAGTTCTTC
TRBD1	once	TRBV9	TRBJ2-7	CASSPGGPYEQYF	TGTGCCAGCAGTCCAGGGGGCCCCTACGAGCAGTACTTC
-	few	TRBV19	TRBJ1-1	CASLVGDTEAFF	TGTGCCAGTTTGGTAGGGGACACTGAAGCTTTCTTT
-	-	TRBV18	TRBJ1-1	CASSTLDDTEAFF	TGTGCCAGCTCAACGCTCGATGACACTGAAGCTTTCTTT
-	-	TRBV9	TRBJ1-1	CASSPVLNTEAFF	TGTGCCAGCAGTCCGGTACTCAACACTGAAGCTTTCTTT
-	-	TRBV7-2	TRBJ1-2	CASSLKDGYTF	TGTGCCAGCAGTTTGAAGGACGGCTACACCTTC
TRBD1	once	TRBV19	TRBJ1-2	CASSPRTGHGYTF	TGTGCCAGTAGTCCTCGGACAGGGCATGGCTACACCTTC
TRBD1	-	TRBV28	TRBJ1-4	CASRSGTGGEKLFF	TGTGCCAGCAGGTCCGGGACAGGGGGAGAAAAACTGTTTTTT
-	-	TRBV18	TRBJ2-2	CASSPDGLGTTGELFF	TGTGCCAGCTCACCAGACGGGTTGGGGACCACCGGGGAGCTGTTTTTT
-	-	TRBV6-1	TRBJ1-4	CASILGARSEKLFF	-
TRBD1	-	TRBV10-3	TRBJ1-1	CAIRRQGDTEAFF	TGTGCCATCAGAAGACAGGGTGACACTGAAGCTTTCTTT
TRBD1	-	TRBV7-2	TRBJ1-1	CASSLASGQGYTEAFF	TGTGCCAGCAGCTTAGCGTCCGGACAGGGCTACACTGAAGCTTTCTTT
TRBD1	-	TRBV15	TRBJ1-5	CATSTGGSNQPQHF	TGTGCCACCAGCACAGGGGGTAGCAATCAGCCCCAGCATTTT
-	-	TRBV9	TRBJ2-1	CASSAEGGLYNEQFF	TGTGCCAGCAGCGCCGAGGGGGGGCTCTACAATGAGCAGTTCTTC
TRBD2	-	TRBV5-1	TRBJ2-1	CASSFSLTSGSVDEQFF	TGCGCCAGCAGCTTTAGCTTGACTAGCGGGAGTGTCGATGAGCAGTTCTTC
TRBD2	-	TRBV28	TRBJ2-1	CASRLAGEVYNEQFF	TGTGCCAGCAGACTAGCGGGAGAAGTGTACAATGAGCAGTTCTTC
TRBD1	-	TRBV5-1	TRBJ2-7	CASRQGQLYEQYF	TGCGCCAGCAGGCAGGGACAGCTCTACGAGCAGTACTTC
TRBD1	-	TRBV19	TRBJ2-1	CATSDRVNEQFF	TGTGCCACTTCTGACAGGGTCAATGAGCAGTTCTTC
-	-	TRBV7-2	TRBJ2-5	CASSLSAGPQETQYF	TGTGCCAGCAGCTTATCCGCAGGGCCTCAAGAGACCCAGTACTTC
TRBD2	-	TRBV5-6	TRBJ2-1	CASSLVAGYYNEQFF	TGTGCCAGCAGCTTGGTAGCGGGATACTACAATGAGCAGTTCTTC
-	-	TRBV9	TRBJ2-2	CASSASPHGERANTGELFF	TGTGCCAGCAGCGCCAGCCCCCACGGGGAACGGGCGAACACCGGGGAGCTGTTTTTT
-	-	TRBV6-5	TRBJ1-2	CASSYGAVPYGYTF	TGTGCCAGCAGTTACGGGGCGGTTCCGTATGGCTACACCTTC
-	-	TRBV7-9	TRBJ1-1	CASSLTLDREAFF	TGTGCCAGCAGCCTCACCCTGGACAGAGAAGCTTTCTTT
-	-	TRBV7-9	TRBJ1-4	CASSLGFAPRGEKLFF	TGTGCCAGCAGCTTAGGATTCGCCCCTCGGGGGGAAAAACTGTTTTTT
TRBD1	-	TRBV9	TRBJ1-4	CASSGQGSPEKLFF	TGTGCCAGCAGCGGACAGGGAAGCCCTGAAAAACTGTTTTTT